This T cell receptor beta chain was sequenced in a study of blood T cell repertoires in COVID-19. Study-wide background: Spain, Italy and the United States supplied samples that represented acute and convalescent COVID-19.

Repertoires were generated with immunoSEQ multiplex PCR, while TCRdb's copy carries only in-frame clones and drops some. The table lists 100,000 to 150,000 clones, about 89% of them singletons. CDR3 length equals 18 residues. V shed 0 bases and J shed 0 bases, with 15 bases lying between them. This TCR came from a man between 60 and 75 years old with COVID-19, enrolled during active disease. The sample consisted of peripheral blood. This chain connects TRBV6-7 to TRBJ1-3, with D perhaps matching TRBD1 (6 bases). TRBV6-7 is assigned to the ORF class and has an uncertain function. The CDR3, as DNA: TGTGCCAGCAGTTACTCGGGGCCAGGGGATAGCTCTGGAAACACCATATATTTT. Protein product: CASSYSGPGDSSGNTIYF.